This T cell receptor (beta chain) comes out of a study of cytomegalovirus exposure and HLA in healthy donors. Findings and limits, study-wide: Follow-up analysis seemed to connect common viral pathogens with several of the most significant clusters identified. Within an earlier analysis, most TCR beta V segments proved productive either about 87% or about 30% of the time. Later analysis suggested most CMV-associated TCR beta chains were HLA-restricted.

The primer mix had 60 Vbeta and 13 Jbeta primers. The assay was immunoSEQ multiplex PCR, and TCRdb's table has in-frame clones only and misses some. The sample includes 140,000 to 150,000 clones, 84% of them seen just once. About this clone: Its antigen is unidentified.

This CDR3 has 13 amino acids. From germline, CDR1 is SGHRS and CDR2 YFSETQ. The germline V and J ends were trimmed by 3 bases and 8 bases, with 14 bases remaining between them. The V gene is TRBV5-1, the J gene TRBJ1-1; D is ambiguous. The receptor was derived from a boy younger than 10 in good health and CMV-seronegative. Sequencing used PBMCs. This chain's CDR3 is CASSSLDTEEAFF. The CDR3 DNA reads TGCGCCAGCAGCTCACTAGACACCGAAGAAGCTTTCTTT.